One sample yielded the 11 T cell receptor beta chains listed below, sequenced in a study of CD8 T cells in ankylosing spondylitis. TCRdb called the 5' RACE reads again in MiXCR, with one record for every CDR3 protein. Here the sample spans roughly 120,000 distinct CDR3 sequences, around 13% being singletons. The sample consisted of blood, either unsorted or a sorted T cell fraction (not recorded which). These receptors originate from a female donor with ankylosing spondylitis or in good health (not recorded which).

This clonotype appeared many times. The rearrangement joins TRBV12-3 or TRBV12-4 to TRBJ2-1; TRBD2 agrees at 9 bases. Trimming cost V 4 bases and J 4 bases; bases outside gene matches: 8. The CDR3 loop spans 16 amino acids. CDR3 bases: TGTGCCAGCAGTTCCCCCGGGGCGGGGGGGTACAATGAGCAGTTCTTC. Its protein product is CASSSPGAGGYNEQFF.

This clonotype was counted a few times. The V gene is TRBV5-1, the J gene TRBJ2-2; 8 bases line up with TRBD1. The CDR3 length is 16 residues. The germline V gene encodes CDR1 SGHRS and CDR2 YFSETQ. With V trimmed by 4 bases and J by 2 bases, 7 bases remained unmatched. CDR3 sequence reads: CASSPQGTGNTGELFF. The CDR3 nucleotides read TGCGCCAGCAGCCCGCAGGGGACAGGAAACACCGGGGAGCTGTTTTTT.

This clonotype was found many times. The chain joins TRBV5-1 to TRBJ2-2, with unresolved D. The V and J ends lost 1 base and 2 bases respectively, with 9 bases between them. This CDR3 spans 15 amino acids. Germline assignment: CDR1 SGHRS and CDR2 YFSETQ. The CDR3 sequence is CASSLSEVNTGELFF. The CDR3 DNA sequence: TGCGCCAGCAGCTTGTCCGAGGTTAACACCGGGGAGCTGTTTTTT. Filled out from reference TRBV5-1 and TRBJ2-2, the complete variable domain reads KAGVTQTPRYLIKTRGQQVTLSCSPISGHRSVSWYQQTPGQGLQFLFEYFSETQRNKGNFPGRFSGRQFSNSRSEMNVSTLELGDSALYLCASSLSEVNTGELFFGEGSRLTVL.

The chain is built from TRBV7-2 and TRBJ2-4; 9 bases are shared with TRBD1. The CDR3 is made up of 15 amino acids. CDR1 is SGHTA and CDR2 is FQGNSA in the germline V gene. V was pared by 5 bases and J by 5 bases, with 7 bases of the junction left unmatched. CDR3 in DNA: TGTGCCAGCAGCACCCGGACAGGGGAGCAAAACATTCAGTACTTC. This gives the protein CASSTRTGEQNIQYF.

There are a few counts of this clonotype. CDR3 residues: CAISERAPERGELFF. The CDR3 DNA is TGTGCCATCAGTGAGAGGGCGCCAGAAAGAGGGGAGCTGTTTTTT. The chain links TRBV10-3 to TRBJ2-2, with D unresolved. The V and J ends lost 2 bases and 8 bases respectively, with 15 bases between them. CDR1 is ENHRY and CDR2 is SYGVKD in the germline V gene. The length of the CDR3 is 15 residues.

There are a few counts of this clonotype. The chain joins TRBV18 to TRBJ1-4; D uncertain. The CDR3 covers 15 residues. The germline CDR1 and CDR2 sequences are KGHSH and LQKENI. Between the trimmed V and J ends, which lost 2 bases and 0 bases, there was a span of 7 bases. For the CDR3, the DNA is TGTGCCAGCTCACCAAACGTAGCAACTAATGAAAAACTGTTTTTT. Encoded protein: CASSPNVATNEKLFF.

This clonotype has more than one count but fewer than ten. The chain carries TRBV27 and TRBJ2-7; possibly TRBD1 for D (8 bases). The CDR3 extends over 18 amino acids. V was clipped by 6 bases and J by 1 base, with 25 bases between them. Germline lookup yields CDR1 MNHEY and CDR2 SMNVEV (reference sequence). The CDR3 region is CASSIYRGTTAGSYEQYF. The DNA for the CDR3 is TGTGCCAGCAGCATTTACAGGGGGACCACAGCGGGATCCTACGAGCAGTACTTC.

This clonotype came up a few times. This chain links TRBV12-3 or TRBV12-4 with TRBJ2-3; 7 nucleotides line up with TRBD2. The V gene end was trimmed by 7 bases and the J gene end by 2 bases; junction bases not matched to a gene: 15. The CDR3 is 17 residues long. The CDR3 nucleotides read TGTGCCAGCACCTACCTAATTGCGGGAGTCCCCACAGATACGCAGTATTTT. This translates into CASTYLIAGVPTDTQYF.

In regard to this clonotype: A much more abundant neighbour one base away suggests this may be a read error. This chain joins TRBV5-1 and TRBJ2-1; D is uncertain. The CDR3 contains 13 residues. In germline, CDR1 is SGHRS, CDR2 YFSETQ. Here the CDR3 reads CANSLRLINEQFF. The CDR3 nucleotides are TGCGCCAACAGCTTGCGGCTGATAAATGAGCAGTTCTTC.

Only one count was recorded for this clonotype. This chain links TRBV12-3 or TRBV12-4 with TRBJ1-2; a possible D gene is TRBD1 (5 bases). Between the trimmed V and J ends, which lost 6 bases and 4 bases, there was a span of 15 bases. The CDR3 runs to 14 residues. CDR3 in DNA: TGTGCCAGCAGCCCCAGGGTTTCGGGCTATGGCTACACCTTC. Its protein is CASSPRVSGYGYTF.

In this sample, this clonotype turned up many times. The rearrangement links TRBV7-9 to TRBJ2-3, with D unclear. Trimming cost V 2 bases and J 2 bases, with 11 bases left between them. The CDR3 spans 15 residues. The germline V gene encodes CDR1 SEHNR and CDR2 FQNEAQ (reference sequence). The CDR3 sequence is CASSLYTDLTDTQYF. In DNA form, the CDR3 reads TGTGCCAGCAGCTTATATACCGACCTCACAGATACGCAGTATTTT.